The present entry profiles one TCR beta chain with its context. Its antigen is currently unknown. The V and J ends lost 2 bases and 0 bases, in that order; junction bases with no gene match: 11. The CDR3 has 18 amino acids. Per germline, CDR1 LGHNA and CDR2 YNFKEQ. This sample stems from a study of Tregs in tolerant kidney transplant recipients. Study-wide results and limits: For some patients, primers changed over time, blocking nucleotide-level comparison. Activated donor B cell expansion appeared to reveal the most relevant donor-specific TCRbeta repertoire. Validation in larger populations is needed because few patients were studied.

Thawed PBMCs were FACS-sorted into unstimulated CD4+CD25+CD127- regulatory T cells, CD4+CD25- non-regulatory cells, CD4 and CD8 cells. Produced via immunoSEQ multiplex PCR; TCRdb's table is partial and in-frame only. The repertoire holds 50,000 to 85,000 clones, with 92% as singletons. This sequence joins TRBV4-2 and TRBJ1-1, with 8 bases matching TRBD1. Source: CD8+ T cells from blood, taken before the transplant. The sequence was obtained from a human donor who received a combined kidney and bone marrow transplant. CDR3 DNA sequence: TGTGCCAGCAGCCAACGTGGCTCCAGGGGGCAGTTGAACACTGAAGCTTTCTTT. This sequence encodes CASSQRGSRGQLNTEAFF.